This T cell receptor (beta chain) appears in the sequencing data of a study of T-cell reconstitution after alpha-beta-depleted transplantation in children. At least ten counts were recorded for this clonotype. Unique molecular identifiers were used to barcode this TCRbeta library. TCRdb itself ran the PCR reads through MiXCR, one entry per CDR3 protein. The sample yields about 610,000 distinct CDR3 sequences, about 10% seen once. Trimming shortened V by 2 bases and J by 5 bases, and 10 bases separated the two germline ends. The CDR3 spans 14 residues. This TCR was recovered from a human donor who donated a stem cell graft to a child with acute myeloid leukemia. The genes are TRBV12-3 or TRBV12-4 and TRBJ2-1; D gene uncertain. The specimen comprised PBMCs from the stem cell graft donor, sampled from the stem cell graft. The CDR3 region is CASSLLAGHNEQFF. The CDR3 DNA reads TGTGCCAGCAGTTTATTGGCTGGTCACAATGAGCAGTTCTTC.